This passage covers 12 T cell receptor beta chains from one sample sequenced in a study of OX40 agonist ivuxolimab in advanced cancers. This table comes from immunoSEQ multiplex PCR, and its TCRdb copy is limited to in-frame clones, with some not included. Of 40,000 or so clones in the sample, roughly 82% were seen once. The material sequenced was CD4+ or CD8+ T cells sorted from blood, taken in a trial of the OX40 agonist ivuxolimab. These receptor sequences come from an adult with an advanced solid tumor such as melanoma, head and neck, liver or kidney cancer.

The chain employs TRBV5-4 and TRBJ1-1, with 8 bases identical to TRBD1. The length of the CDR3 is 15 residues. From germline, CDR1 is SGHNT and CDR2 YYREEE (reference sequence). The junction had 10 bases not matched to a gene; V was cut back by 4 bases and J by 5 bases. CDR3 nucleotide sequence: TGTGCCAGCAGCGACGGGACAGGAGTTCGGACTGAAGCTTTCTTT. It is translated as CASSDGTGVRTEAFF.

The chain uses TRBV19 and TRBJ2-4, with D maybe TRBD1 (6 bases). The CDR3 length is 14 residues. The V gene lost 6 bases and the J gene lost 2 bases, with 11 bases spanning the gap. Germline CDR1 is LNHDA and CDR2 is SQIVND (reference sequence). CDR3 DNA: TGTGCCAGTAGCCCCACAGGGACCAAAAACATTCAGTACTTC. This translates into CASSPTGTKNIQYF. Full variable domain (rest looked up from reference TRBV19 and TRBJ2-4): DGGITQSPKYLFRKEGQNVTLSCEQNLNHDAMYWYRQDPGQGLRLIYYSQIVNDFQKGDIAEGYSVSREKKESFPLTVTSAQKNPTAFYLCASSPTGTKNIQYFGAGTRLSVL.

The chain employs TRBV6-1 and TRBJ1-4; D not certain. The CDR3 runs 13 residues. The V gene lost 1 base and the J gene lost 7 bases, with 7 bases spanning the gap. CDR1 and CDR2 from the germline V gene are MNHNS and SASEGT. CDR3 nucleotides: TGTGCCAGCAGTGAAGGTCGCCTTGAAAAACTGTTTTTT. Its translation is CASSEGRLEKLFF.

This chain connects TRBV27 to TRBJ2-3; the D gene is possibly TRBD2 (7 bases). The V end lost 6 bases, the J end lost 6 bases, and 25 bases lay between the germline ends. The CDR3 loop spans 17 amino acids. Germline CDR1 reads MNHEY; CDR2 reads SMNVEV (reference sequence). The DNA for the CDR3 is TGTGCCAGCAGCGGCGTATTGGGGGGCGGGAGATCGGATACGCAGTATTTT. It yields the protein CASSGVLGGGRSDTQYF.

This clone came up once. The chain carries TRBV19 and TRBJ2-1; 9 bases are a match to TRBD2. The V and J ends lost 7 bases and 2 bases, in that order; junction bases with no gene match: 3. CDR1 and CDR2 from the germline V gene are LNHDA and SQIVND (reference sequence). This CDR3 region has 14 residues. The CDR3 coding sequence is TGTGCCAGTAACGCGGGGGGGGCCTACAATGAGCAGTTCTTC. It codes for CASNAGGAYNEQFF.

The chain uses TRBV10-1 and TRBJ2-5; D gene unclear. V lost 4 bases and J 1 base, leaving 7 bases between the germline ends. The CDR3 contains 13 residues. In germline, CDR1 is WNHNN, CDR2 SYGVQD (reference sequence). The CDR3 DNA follows: TGCGCCAGCAGTGGGGGTCTCCAAGAGACCCAGTACTTC. It is translated as CASSGGLQETQYF.

The chain couples TRBV27 to TRBJ1-1; D not certain. The ends were cut back, 5 bases at V and 2 bases at J, with 12 bases in the middle. This CDR3 comprises 14 residues. The germline V gene encodes CDR1 MNHEY and CDR2 SMNVEV (reference sequence). CDR3 DNA sequence: TGTGCCAGCAGTCCCTTACGACTCAACACTGAAGCTTTCTTT. Translated: CASSPLRLNTEAFF.

This clone was seen a single time. This chain joins TRBV30 and TRBJ2-3, with D uncertain. Germline lookup yields CDR1 GTSNPN and CDR2 SVGIG (reference sequence). V was trimmed by 6 bases and J by 6 bases, leaving 16 bases between them. This CDR3 has 13 residues. The CDR3 is CACIGYSRDTQYF. CDR3 nucleotides: TGTGCCTGTATAGGGTACAGTCGGGATACGCAGTATTTT.

V and J are TRBV28 and TRBJ1-5; 11 bases agree with TRBD1. The V gene's germline CDR1 is MDHEN and CDR2 SYDVKM. CDR3 size: 18 residues. The V and J ends lost 4 bases and 0 bases, in that order; junction bases with no gene match: 8. The CDR3 region has the DNA TGTGCCAGCAGTTCACCGGGACAGGGGGGCGGTAGCAATCAGCCCCAGCATTTT. Its translation: CASSSPGQGGGSNQPQHF.

The V call is TRBV5-1, the J call TRBJ2-3; D might be TRBD1 (6 bases). The CDR3 runs 16 residues. V was pared by 0 bases and J by 3 bases, with 14 bases between. CDR1 and CDR2 (germline): SGHRS, YFSETQ. As DNA, the CDR3 is TGCGCCAGCAGCTTGGCCTTATCAGGGGAAACAGATACGCAGTATTTT. Translating gives CASSLALSGETDTQYF.

V gene TRBV5-1 combines with J gene TRBJ2-2; D not certain. The length of the CDR3 is 14 residues. Germline V gene lookup returns CDR1 SGHRS and CDR2 YFSETQ. The V end was cut by 1 base, the J end by 5 bases, with 9 bases between. CDR3 residues: CASSLNQKTGELFF. In DNA form, the CDR3 reads TGCGCCAGCAGCTTGAACCAGAAGACCGGGGAGCTGTTTTTT.

The CDR3 DNA is TGTGCCAGCAGCTTCCCCCGGGACAGAAACACAGATACGCAGTATTTT. This translates into CASSFPRDRNTDTQYF. The chain links TRBV11-2 to TRBJ2-3; 7 bases match TRBD1. CDR3 length: 16 amino acids. The germline V gene has CDR1 SGHAT and CDR2 FQNNGV. J was trimmed by 2 bases and V by 3 bases; bases with no gene match: 8. The full variable domain, in which reference TRBV11-2 and TRBJ2-3 provide the parts outside the CDR3, is EAGVAQSPRYKIIEKRQSVAFWCNPISGHATLYWYQQILGQGPKLLIQFQNNGVVDDSQLPKDRFSAERLKGVDSTLKIQPAKLEDSAVYLCASSFPRDRNTDTQYFGPGTRLTVL.